The clone carrying this T cell receptor beta chain has at least ten counts. No antigen is known for it. The CDR3 consists of 14 residues. CDR1 and CDR2 (germline): DFQATT, SNEGSKA (reference sequence). V was clipped by 0 bases and J by 2 bases, with 11 bases between them. These data originate in a study of T-cell reconstitution after alpha-beta-depleted transplantation in children. Study-level findings and limits: One year post-transplant, T-cell counts and diversity were largely derived from T cells produced anew. Reportedly, roughly two months post-transplant, alpha-beta T cells arose from several hundred expanded graft clones.

As it was prepared, the TCRbeta library received unique molecular identifiers. MiXCR was run by TCRdb on the PCR reads, yielding one entry per CDR3 protein. The repertoire holds hundreds of thousands of distinct CDR3 sequences, with about an eighth as singletons. This TCR came from a girl aged 2-10 years with congenital amegakaryocytic thrombocytopenia, due to receive a stem cell transplant. The source material was PBMCs, sampled before TCRalphabeta/CD19-depleted stem cell transplant. This chain connects TRBV20-1 to TRBJ2-7; tentatively, D is TRBD1 (6 bases). The CDR3 nucleotides read TGCAGTGCTAGAGATGGACAGTCTGCCTACGAGCAGTACTTC. It codes for CSARDGQSAYEQYF.